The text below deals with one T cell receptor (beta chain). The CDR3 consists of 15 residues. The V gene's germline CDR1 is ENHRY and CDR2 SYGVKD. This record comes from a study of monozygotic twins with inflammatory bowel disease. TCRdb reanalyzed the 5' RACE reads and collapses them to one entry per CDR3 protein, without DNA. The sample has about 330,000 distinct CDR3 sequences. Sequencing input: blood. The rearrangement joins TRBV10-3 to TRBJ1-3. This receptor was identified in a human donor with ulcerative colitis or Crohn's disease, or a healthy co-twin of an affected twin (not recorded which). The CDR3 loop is CAIRHGGDSGNTIYF.